This T cell receptor (beta chain) was sequenced in a study of blood T cell repertoires in COVID-19. CDR3 length equals 16 residues. Looked up from germline, CDR1 is ENHRY and CDR2 is SYGVKD. J was trimmed by 6 bases and V by 2 bases; bases with no gene match: 10. This table comes from immunoSEQ multiplex PCR, and its TCRdb copy is limited to in-frame clones, with some not included. This sample has nearly 70,000 clones; nearly 90% occur once, and the top ten carry more than 3%. The origin of this receptor is a woman aged 50 to 65 with COVID-19, enrolled during active disease. The gene calls are TRBV10-3 and TRBJ2-1; TRBD2 matches at 7 bases. The sample comprised peripheral blood. CDR3 coding DNA: TGTGCCATCAGTGAGGCAACTAGCGTCGGGGGCAATGAGCAGTTCTTC. This codes for CAISEATSVGGNEQFF.